One and the same sample provided the 26 T cell receptor beta chains below, sequenced in a study of identical twins. TCRdb recomputed calls from the 5' RACE reads with MiXCR, one row per CDR3 protein. The sample includes approximately 94,000 distinct CDR3 sequences, roughly 6% of them seen just once. Sequenced: memory T cells sorted from blood. All receptors derive from a woman between 45 and 65 years old in good health.

This clonotype was counted only a few times. The V call is TRBV7-9, the J call TRBJ2-6, with 11 positions matching TRBD2. The germline V gene has CDR1 SEHNR and CDR2 FQNEAQ (reference sequence). Trimming cost V 6 bases and J 2 bases; bases outside gene matches: 6. This CDR3 contains 17 residues. The CDR3 sequence: CASSPRTSGPGANVLTF. CDR3 bases: TGTGCCAGCAGTCCCCGGACTAGCGGGCCTGGGGCCAACGTCCTGACTTTC. Together with reference TRBV7-9 and TRBJ2-6, the CDR3 gives the full variable domain: DTGVSQNPRHKITKRGQNVTFRCDPISEHNRLYWYRQTLGQGPEFLTYFQNEAQLEKSRLLSDRFSAERPKGSFSTLEIQRTEQGDSAMYLCASSPRTSGPGANVLTFGAGSRLTVL.

This clonotype was detected many times. The chain uses TRBV5-5 and TRBJ2-2; D ambiguous. V was pared by 1 base and J by 4 bases, with 11 bases between. Germline assignment: CDR1 SGHKS and CDR2 YYEKEE (reference sequence). This CDR3 is 15 amino acids long. CDR3 sequence (DNA): TGTGCCAGCAGCTTGATACAAAGGGCCACCGGGGAGCTGTTTTTT. It encodes CASSLIQRATGELFF.

This clonotype was observed many times. The CDR3: CASSFVPLDEQFF. The CDR3 region has the DNA TGTGCCAGCAGCTTCGTACCCCTCGATGAGCAGTTCTTC. V gene TRBV7-2 combines with J gene TRBJ2-1; D is undetermined. Germline lookup yields CDR1 SGHTA and CDR2 FQGNSA. V was clipped by 3 bases and J by 8 bases, with 11 bases between them. CDR3 length: 13 amino acids. Using reference TRBV7-2 and TRBJ2-1 for the parts outside the CDR3, the full variable domain is GAGVSQSPSNKVTEKGKDVELRCDPISGHTALYWYRQSLGQGLEFLIYFQGNSAPDKSGLPSDRFSAERTGGSVSTLTIQRTQQEDSAVYLCASSFVPLDEQFFGPGTRLTVL.

This clonotype was counted at least ten times. The J gene is TRBJ2-2, the V gene TRBV7-2, with a possible D match to TRBD2 (6 bases). Between the trimmed V and J ends, which lost 5 bases and 5 bases, there was a span of 9 bases. Germline CDR1 reads SGHTA; CDR2 reads FQGNSA. This CDR3 contains 13 residues. The DNA of the CDR3 is TGTGCCAGCAGCACCGGGGGAACCGGGGAGCTGTTTTTT. Its translation: CASSTGGTGELFF. The full variable domain, completed using reference TRBV7-2 and TRBJ2-2, is GAGVSQSPSNKVTEKGKDVELRCDPISGHTALYWYRQSLGQGLEFLIYFQGNSAPDKSGLPSDRFSAERTGGSVSTLTIQRTQQEDSAVYLCASSTGGTGELFFGEGSRLTVL.

This clonotype occurred many times. The rearrangement uses TRBV20-1 and TRBJ2-2; D possibly matches TRBD1 or TRBD2 (6 bases each). Germline lookup yields CDR1 DFQATT and CDR2 SNEGSKA (reference sequence). The CDR3 has 19 residues. Deletions cut 0 bases from V and 2 bases from J, with 22 bases between. CDR3 sequence reads: CSARDYRAGSKVNTGELFF. The DNA for the CDR3 is TGCAGTGCTAGAGATTACAGGGCGGGGAGCAAGGTTAACACCGGGGAGCTGTTTTTT.

This clonotype was seen repeatedly, ten times or more. The genes are TRBV5-1 and TRBJ2-5, with a possible D match to TRBD1 (5 bases). V lost 2 bases and J lost 4, with 6 bases in between. CDR3 size: 12 residues. The germline V gene has CDR1 SGHRS and CDR2 YFSETQ. The CDR3 spells CASSLRGETQYF. The CDR3 DNA reads TGCGCCAGCAGCTTAAGGGGAGAGACCCAGTACTTC. The full variable domain, rest sourced from reference TRBV5-1 and TRBJ2-5, is KAGVTQTPRYLIKTRGQQVTLSCSPISGHRSVSWYQQTPGQGLQFLFEYFSETQRNKGNFPGRFSGRQFSNSRSEMNVSTLELGDSALYLCASSLRGETQYFGPGTRLLVL.

Remarks on this clonotype: This may be a read error, as it is one base from a much larger clone. The J gene is TRBJ1-2, the V gene TRBV6-1, with TRBD1 as a possible D gene (6 bases). Germline V gives CDR1 MNHNS, CDR2 SASEGT. V lost 5 bases, J lost 2 bases, and 12 bases lay in between. CDR3 size: 14 residues. DNA for the CDR3: TGTGCCAGCAGTTCCGGGACAAGGAACTATGGCTACACCTTC. This codes for CASSSGTRNYGYTF.

This clonotype was observed at least ten times. This chain joins TRBV7-2 and TRBJ2-7; D is uncertain. V gave up 3 bases and J gave up 3 bases, with 15 bases separating them. CDR1 is SGHTA, CDR2 FQGNSA, per germline. CDR3 length: 15 residues. Written as DNA, the CDR3 is TGTGCCAGCAGCTTGCGCAGAATGGGGATCTACGAGCAGTACTTC. Translating it yields CASSLRRMGIYEQYF.

This clonotype was seen at least ten times. The chain recombines TRBV12-3 or TRBV12-4 with TRBJ2-1; 11 bases are shared with TRBD2. Trimming at V came to 8 bases and at J to 9 bases, leaving 12 bases not matched to a gene. This CDR3 has 15 amino acids. The DNA of the CDR3 is TGTGCCAGCTCCCGGGGACTAGCGGAGGGGGGTGAGCAGTTCTTC. Its translation: CASSRGLAEGGEQFF.

This clonotype was seen at least ten times. The rearrangement links TRBV6-5 to TRBJ2-2; a weak D match, TRBD2 (5 bases). Germline CDR1 and CDR2: MNHEY and SVGAGI. The V gene lost 2 bases and the J gene lost 1 base, with 8 bases spanning the gap. CDR3 length equals 15 residues. The CDR3 bases are TGTGCCAGCAGTTACGAGGGATTGAACACCGGGGAGCTGTTTTTT. Translated, it gives CASSYEGLNTGELFF.

Many counts were recorded for this clonotype. This chain joins TRBV30 and TRBJ2-1; 13 bases map to TRBD2. V lost 3 bases and J lost 4; bases outside the gene matches: 6. This CDR3 has 16 amino acids. Germline loops: CDR1 GTSNPN, CDR2 SVGIG (reference sequence). CDR3: CAWRVGLAGLYNEQFF. The DNA of the CDR3 is TGTGCCTGGAGGGTGGGACTAGCGGGACTATACAATGAGCAGTTCTTC.

The chain links TRBV29-1 to TRBJ2-6; 12 positions match TRBD1. Germline lookup yields CDR1 SQVTM and CDR2 ANQGSEA. CDR3 length: 16 amino acids. V gave up 6 bases and J gave up 3 bases; unmatched junction bases: 6. The CDR3 sequence: CSVRGQGAGGANVLTF. The CDR3 bases are TGCAGCGTCCGGGGACAGGGGGCTGGTGGGGCCAACGTCCTGACTTTC.

This clonotype was detected many times. Without the conserved terminal phenylalanine or tryptophan, this CDR3 likely stems from a read error. The DNA is omitted, as the CDR3 cannot be located on it reliably, and the CDR3 follows TCRdb's listing. This sequence joins TRBV3-1 and TRBJ2-7; TRBD1, the table's D call, was not compared with the DNA. CDR1 LGHDT and CDR2 YNNKEL come from the germline V gene (reference sequence). The CDR3 length equals 13 residues, ends included. CDR3: CASSQGREGSLDY.

This clonotype was detected many times. J is TRBJ2-2 and V is TRBV7-8; D call uncertain. Germline V gene lookup returns CDR1 SGHVS and CDR2 FQNEAQ. V was clipped by 5 bases and J by 0 bases, with 16 bases between them. The CDR3 runs 17 residues. CDR3 protein: CASSPTNTGPNTGELFF. The CDR3, as DNA: TGTGCCAGCAGCCCAACGAACACCGGGCCGAACACCGGGGAGCTGTTTTTT.

Many counts were recorded for this clonotype. The J gene is TRBJ2-3, the V gene TRBV5-5; 7 bases align to TRBD1. The CDR3 spans 17 residues. Unmatched junction bases numbered 11, after V lost 0 bases and J lost 4 bases. CDR1 is SGHKS, CDR2 YYEKEE, per germline (reference sequence). The DNA for the CDR3 is TGTGCCAGCAGCTTGGAACAGGGGTTCACAGGGCCAGATACGCAGTATTTT. Translation: CASSLEQGFTGPDTQYF.

This clonotype was found many times. Here the CDR3 DNA reads TGCAGTGCTAGAGATCTAAGGGGGATAAACGGTGAAAAACTGTTTTTT. Amino acids: CSARDLRGINGEKLFF. V gene TRBV20-1 combines with J gene TRBJ1-4, with D possibly being TRBD1 (6 bases). Trimming removed 0 bases at V and 7 bases at J, with 18 bases between. The V gene's germline CDR1 is DFQATT and CDR2 SNEGSKA (reference sequence). CDR3 size: 16 residues.

At least ten counts were recorded for this clonotype. The chain employs TRBV5-1 and TRBJ2-2; 7 nucleotides agree with TRBD1. V trimming: 5 bases; J trimming: 0 bases; junction bases outside the gene matches: 7. Germline V gene lookup returns CDR1 SGHRS and CDR2 YFSETQ. The length of the CDR3 is 16 residues. For the CDR3, the DNA is TGCGCCAGCAGAATGACCGGGACAGCGAACACCGGGGAGCTGTTTTTT. It is translated as CASRMTGTANTGELFF.

This clonotype has at least ten counts. The gene calls are TRBV29-1 and TRBJ2-3; TRBD2 is a possible D gene (6 bases). The V end lost 8 bases, the J end lost 6 bases, and 18 bases lay between the germline ends. CDR1 and CDR2 from the germline V gene are SQVTM and ANQGSEA. The CDR3 runs 13 residues. The CDR3, as DNA: TGCAGCCCGCGGGACCCGCTTTTGGATACGCAGTATTTT. This gives the protein CSPRDPLLDTQYF.

In its sample, this clonotype was seen a few times. The rearrangement links TRBV2 to TRBJ2-3; D is perhaps TRBD2 (6 bases). The CDR3 loop spans 15 amino acids. The germline gives CDR1 SNHLY, CDR2 FYNNEI. V lost 4 bases, J lost 4 bases, and 15 bases lay in between. CDR3 DNA: TGTGCCAGCAGTGTATTCGGGAGCCCCGCAGATACGCAGTATTTT. This sequence encodes CASSVFGSPADTQYF.

At least ten counts were recorded for this clonotype. The chain carries TRBV5-4 and TRBJ2-1; D is possibly TRBD2 (6 bases). V shed 5 bases and J shed 5 bases, with 11 bases lying between them. The germline gives CDR1 SGHNT, CDR2 YYREEE (reference sequence). This CDR3 contains 13 residues. CDR3 region: CASRVGGDNEQFF. CDR3 in DNA: TGTGCCAGCAGAGTAGGCGGGGACAATGAGCAGTTCTTC.

This clonotype was counted at least ten times. V gene TRBV10-2 combines with J gene TRBJ2-1, with 7 bases identical to TRBD2. CDR3 length: 16 residues. CDR1 WSHSY and CDR2 SAAADI come from the germline V gene. Unmatched junction bases numbered 12, after V lost 3 bases and J lost 7 bases. The CDR3 DNA reads as TGCGCCAGCAGTGACTTACTAGCGCTAACGGGTAATGAGCAGTTCTTC. It translates to CASSDLLALTGNEQFF.

J is TRBJ1-6 and V is TRBV28; D gene ambiguous. Per germline, CDR1 MDHEN and CDR2 SYDVKM. V shed 6 bases and J shed 6 bases, with 9 bases lying between them. The CDR3 is 13 amino acids. The CDR3 spells CASRDGSNSPLHF. The CDR3 DNA reads TGTGCCAGCAGAGACGGGTCTAATTCACCCCTCCACTTT.

This clonotype came up many times. This chain links TRBV15 with TRBJ2-5; no clear D. The ends were cut back, 6 bases at V and 3 bases at J, with 5 bases in the middle. Germline V gene data show CDR1 as LNHNV and CDR2 as YYDKDF (reference sequence). The length of the CDR3 is 11 residues. Written as DNA, the CDR3 is TGTGCCACCAGAAGGAAAGAGACCCAGTACTTC. Its translation: CATRRKETQYF.

Many counts were recorded for this clonotype. V and J are TRBV24-1 and TRBJ2-1; tentatively, D is TRBD1 or TRBD2 (5 bases each). CDR1 KGHDR and CDR2 SFDVKD come from the germline V gene. The CDR3 runs to 13 residues. The germline V and J ends were trimmed by 8 bases and 5 bases, with 12 bases remaining between them. For the CDR3, the DNA is TGTGCCACCATGAGGGCAGGGAACAATGAGCAGTTCTTC. As protein: CATMRAGNNEQFF.

This clonotype was recorded many times. The J gene is TRBJ2-1, the V gene TRBV5-1, with 8 bases that match TRBD2. V was pared by 7 bases and J by 7 bases, with 10 bases of the junction left unmatched. This CDR3 spans 14 amino acids. Germline V gene lookup returns CDR1 SGHRS and CDR2 YFSETQ. DNA for the CDR3: TGCGCCAGCTCCAAAGCGGGAGCGATGAATGAGCAGTTCTTC. This translates into CASSKAGAMNEQFF.

There are many counts of this clonotype. V usage is TRBV20-1 and J usage is TRBJ1-2, with D maybe TRBD1 (6 bases). CDR3 length equals 16 residues. V was clipped by 3 bases and J by 5 bases, with 22 bases between them. Germline V CDR1 and CDR2: DFQATT, SNEGSKA (reference sequence). The CDR3 DNA is TGCAGTGCTAGGGGTTCGGGGCGGGGGGCAAAATATGGCTACACCTTC. Amino acid sequence: CSARGSGRGAKYGYTF.